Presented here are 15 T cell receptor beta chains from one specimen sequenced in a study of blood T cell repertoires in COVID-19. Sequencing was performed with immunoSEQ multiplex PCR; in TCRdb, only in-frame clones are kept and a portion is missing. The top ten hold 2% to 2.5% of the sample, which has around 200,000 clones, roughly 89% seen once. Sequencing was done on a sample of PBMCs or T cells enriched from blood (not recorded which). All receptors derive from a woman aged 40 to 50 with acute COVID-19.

In DNA, the CDR3 is TGTGCCAGCAGTAACCCGGGACAGGGGGCTTTTGTCGACTCCTACGAGCAGTACTTC. This encodes CASSNPGQGAFVDSYEQYF. The V call is TRBV6-2 or TRBV6-3, the J call TRBJ2-7; 12 nucleotides line up with TRBD1. The trim removed 5 bases at V and 0 bases at J, leaving 14 bases unmatched. Germline V gives CDR1 MNHEY, CDR2 SVGEGT. The CDR3 extends over 19 amino acids.

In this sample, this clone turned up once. CDR3: CASRALDSYGYTF. In nucleotides, the CDR3 is TGTGCCAGCAGAGCTCTTGACAGCTATGGCTACACCTTC. The chain has TRBV6-5 and TRBJ1-2, with TRBD1 as a possible D gene (5 bases). Germline lookup yields CDR1 MNHEY and CDR2 SVGAGI. The CDR3 contains 13 residues. V dropped 6 bases and J dropped 4 bases, with 12 bases sitting between them.

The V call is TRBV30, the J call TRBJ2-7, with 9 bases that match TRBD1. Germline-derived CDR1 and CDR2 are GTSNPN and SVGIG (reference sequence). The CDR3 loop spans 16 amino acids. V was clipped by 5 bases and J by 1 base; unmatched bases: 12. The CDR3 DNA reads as TGTGCCTGGCGGGGTACCGGGACAGGGAAATCCTACGAGCAGTACTTC. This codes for CAWRGTGTGKSYEQYF. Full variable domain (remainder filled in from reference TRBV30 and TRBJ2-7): SQTIHQWPATLVQPVGSPLSLECTVEGTSNPNLYWYRQAAGRGLQLLFYSVGIGQISSEVPQNLSASRPQDRQFILSSKKLLLSDSGFYLCAWRGTGTGKSYEQYFGPGTRLTVT.

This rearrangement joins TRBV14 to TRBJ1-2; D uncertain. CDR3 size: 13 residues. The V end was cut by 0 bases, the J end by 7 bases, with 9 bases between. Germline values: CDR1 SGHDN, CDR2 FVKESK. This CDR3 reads CASSQDSPGGYTF. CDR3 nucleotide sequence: TGTGCCAGCAGCCAAGATAGCCCCGGTGGCTACACCTTC.

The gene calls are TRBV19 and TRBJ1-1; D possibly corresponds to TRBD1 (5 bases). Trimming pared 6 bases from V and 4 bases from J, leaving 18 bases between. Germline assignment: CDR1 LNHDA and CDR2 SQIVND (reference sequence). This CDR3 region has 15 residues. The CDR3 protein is CASSGVPQGRTEAFF. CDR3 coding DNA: TGTGCCAGTAGCGGAGTACCGCAGGGTCGCACTGAAGCTTTCTTT.

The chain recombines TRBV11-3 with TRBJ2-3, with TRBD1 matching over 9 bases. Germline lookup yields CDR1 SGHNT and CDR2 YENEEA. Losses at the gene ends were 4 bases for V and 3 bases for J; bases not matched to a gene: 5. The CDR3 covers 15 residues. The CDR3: CASSSGQGGTDTQYF. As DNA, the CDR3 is TGTGCCAGCAGCTCGGGACAGGGAGGTACAGATACGCAGTATTTT. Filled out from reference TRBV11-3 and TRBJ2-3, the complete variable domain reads EAGVVQSPRYKIIEKKQPVAFWCNPISGHNTLYWYLQNLGQGPELLIRYENEEAVDDSQLPKDRFSAERLKGVDSTLKIQPAELGDSAVYLCASSSGQGGTDTQYFGPGTRLTVL.

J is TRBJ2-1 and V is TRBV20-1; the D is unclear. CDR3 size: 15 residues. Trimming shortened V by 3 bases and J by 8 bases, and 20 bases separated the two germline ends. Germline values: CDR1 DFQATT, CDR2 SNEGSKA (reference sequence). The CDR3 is CSASDSNHWSYEQFF. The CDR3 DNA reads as TGCAGTGCTAGTGACTCCAATCACTGGAGCTATGAGCAGTTCTTC.

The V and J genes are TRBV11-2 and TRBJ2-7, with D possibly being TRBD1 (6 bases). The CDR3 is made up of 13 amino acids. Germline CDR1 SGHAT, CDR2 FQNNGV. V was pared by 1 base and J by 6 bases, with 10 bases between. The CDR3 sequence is CASSLAGAGEQYF. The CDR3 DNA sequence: TGTGCCAGCAGCTTAGCAGGGGCAGGCGAGCAGTACTTC.

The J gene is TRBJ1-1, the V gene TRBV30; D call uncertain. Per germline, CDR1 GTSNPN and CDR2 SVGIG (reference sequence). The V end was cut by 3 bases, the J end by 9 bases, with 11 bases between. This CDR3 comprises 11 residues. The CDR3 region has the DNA TGTGCCTGGAGCGATGAGTATAAAGCTTTCTTT. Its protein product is CAWSDEYKAFF. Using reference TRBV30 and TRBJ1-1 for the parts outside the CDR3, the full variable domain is SQTIHQWPATLVQPVGSPLSLECTVEGTSNPNLYWYRQAAGRGLQLLFYSVGIGQISSEVPQNLSASRPQDRQFILSSKKLLLSDSGFYLCAWSDEYKAFFGQGTRLTVV.

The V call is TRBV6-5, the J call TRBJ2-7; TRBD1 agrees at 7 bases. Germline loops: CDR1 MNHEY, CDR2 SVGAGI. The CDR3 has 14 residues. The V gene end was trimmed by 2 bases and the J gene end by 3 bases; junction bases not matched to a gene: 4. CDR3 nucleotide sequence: TGTGCCAGCAGTTACGGGACAGATTACTACGAGCAGTACTTC. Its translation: CASSYGTDYYEQYF.

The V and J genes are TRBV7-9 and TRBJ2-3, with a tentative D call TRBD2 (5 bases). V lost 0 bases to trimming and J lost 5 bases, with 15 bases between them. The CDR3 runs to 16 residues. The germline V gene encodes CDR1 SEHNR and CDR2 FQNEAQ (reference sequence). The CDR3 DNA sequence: TGTGCCAGCAGCTTAGCGTCTGCGACTACCCTAGATACGCAGTATTTT. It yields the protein CASSLASATTLDTQYF.

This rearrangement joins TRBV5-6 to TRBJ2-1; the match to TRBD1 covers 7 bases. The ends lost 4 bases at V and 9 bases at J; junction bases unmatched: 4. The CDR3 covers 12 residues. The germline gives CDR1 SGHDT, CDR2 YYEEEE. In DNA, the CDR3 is TGTGCCAGCAGCCTGACAGGGACTGAGCAGTTCTTC. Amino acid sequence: CASSLTGTEQFF.

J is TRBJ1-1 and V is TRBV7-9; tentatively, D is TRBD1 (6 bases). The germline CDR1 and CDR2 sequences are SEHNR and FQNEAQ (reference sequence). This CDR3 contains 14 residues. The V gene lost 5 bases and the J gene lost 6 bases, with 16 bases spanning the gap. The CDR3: CASSQGQSVSEAFF. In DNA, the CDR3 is TGTGCCAGCAGCCAAGGACAGTCTGTCTCTGAAGCTTTCTTT.

Written as DNA, the CDR3 is TGTGCCAGCAGCGTGGTCCTAGGTAGCGCAAACACCGGGGAGCTGTTTTTT. It codes for CASSVVLGSANTGELFF. The chain has TRBV9 and TRBJ2-2; possibly TRBD2 for D (5 bases). Trimming shortened V by 2 bases and J by 2 bases, and 16 bases separated the two germline ends. CDR3 length: 17 residues. Germline CDR1 and CDR2: SGDLS and YYNGEE.

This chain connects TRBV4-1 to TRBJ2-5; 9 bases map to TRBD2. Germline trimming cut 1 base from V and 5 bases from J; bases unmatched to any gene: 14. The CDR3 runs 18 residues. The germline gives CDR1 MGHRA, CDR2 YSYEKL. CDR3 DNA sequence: TGCGCCAGCAGCCAAGGAGGTGGTGCGGGGGGGCCCCGGGAGACCCAGTACTTC. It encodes CASSQGGGAGGPRETQYF.